This TCR beta chain is from a study of blood T cell repertoires in COVID-19. Turning to the study itself: Samples came from the United States, Italy and Spain, spanning acute and convalescent COVID-19. The analysed material was cDNA or gDNA that came from T cells, B-cell-depleted T cells, or PBMCs.

Per the study methods: Estimated nucleated cell counts came from reference gene primer amplification. Produced via immunoSEQ multiplex PCR; TCRdb's table is partial and in-frame only. That table furnishes V, J and clone size, whereas the DNA furnished D and trimming. The sample consists of roughly 170,000 clones, approximately 90% of them appearing once. CDR1 LNHDA and CDR2 SQIVND come from the germline V gene (reference sequence). CDR3 size: 15 residues. The ends lost 5 bases at V and 4 bases at J; junction bases unmatched: 10. Sequenced material: peripheral blood. The chain joins TRBV19 to TRBJ2-7, with 8 positions matching TRBD2. This receptor was obtained from a woman under 30 who had recovered from COVID-19. CDR3 sequence (DNA): TGTGCCAGTAGTGCCTCGGGGAGCGGGAGTTACGAGCAGTACGTC. It yields the protein CASSASGSGSYEQYV.